This TCR beta chain is drawn from a study of Ad26.COV2.S vaccination and SARS-CoV-2 variants. General study points: Measurements of TCR breadth and depth may have given underestimates of the total T cell responses. Non-spike TCR breadth did not differ much between vaccine and placebo recipients.

The treatment was: roughly 20 received Ad26.COV2.S at low or high dose, single or two shots; a few received placebo; per-sample allocation not given. All samples were drawn on day 63, counting from the first vaccine or placebo injection. The CDR3 totals 14 residues. V gave up 0 bases and J gave up 13 bases, with 13 bases separating them. The germline V gene encodes CDR1 SGHDN and CDR2 FVKESK. Points on this clone: Its antigen remains unknown.

Using immunoSEQ multiplex PCR, the repertoire was profiled, and TCRdb retains in-frame clones only, with some absent. The repertoire holds around 300,000 clones, with about 86% as singletons. The chain combines TRBV14 with TRBJ1-6, with unresolved D. The source of this sequence is a person between 18 and 65 years old who received the Ad26.COV2.S COVID-19 vaccine or a placebo. This material consisted of peripheral blood, taken in a trial of Ad26.COV2.S vaccine versus placebo. The CDR3: CASSQDKWALPLHF. For the CDR3, the DNA is TGTGCCAGCAGCCAAGATAAGTGGGCGCTTCCCCTCCACTTT.